This TCR beta chain was sequenced in a study of blood T cells in healthy people across ages. Study-wide findings and caveats: Unsorted PBMCs blocked a conclusive comparison of naive and antigen-experienced cells. Both naive CD4+ cell counts and diversity were greater in long-lived donors than in aged donors.

CDR1 DFQATT and CDR2 SNEGSKA come from the germline V gene (reference sequence). V was trimmed by 0 bases and J by 8 bases, leaving 13 bases between them. The CDR3 loop spans 13 amino acids. Next came a second PCR, run for roughly 6 to 11 cycles, which used a sample-barcoded 5' primer along with a J-beta primer mix. TCRdb passed the 5' RACE reads through MiXCR, listing each CDR3 protein once. The data contain about a million distinct CDR3 sequences, under 40% of them singletons. Total RNA amounts of at least 5 micrograms were extracted per sample. With regard to this clonotype: Its target is not known.

This receptor was identified in a man aged 18 to 29 in good health. The chain carries TRBV20-1 and TRBJ1-2; D is undetermined. The source material was blood. The CDR3 protein is CSARDLLRNGYTF. The CDR3 coding sequence is TGCAGTGCTAGAGATCTGCTGCGTAACGGCTACACCTTC.